Each of the 20 T cell receptor beta chains below was sequenced from the same sample in a study of T-cell reconstitution after alpha-beta-depleted transplantation in children. The TCRbeta library incorporated unique molecular identifiers. TCRdb re-called the PCR reads through MiXCR, storing one row per CDR3 protein. The table has some 150,000 distinct CDR3 sequences, about 8.8% seen once; the top ten hold over 15%. This specimen was PBMCs, mostly from graft donor cells, taken 180 days after TCRalphabeta/CD19-depleted stem cell transplant. All receptors come from a female patient aged 2 to 10 who had a stem cell transplant for congenital amegakaryocytic thrombocytopenia, so the T cells may come from the graft donor.

This clonotype has a count of ten or more. The gene calls are TRBV4-2 and TRBJ1-1; D is perhaps TRBD1 (6 bases). The CDR3 runs 12 residues. Germline CDR1 LGHNA, CDR2 YNFKEQ. V lost 2 bases, J lost 11 bases, and 12 bases lay in between. The CDR3 region is CASSQPGTIAFF. In DNA form, the CDR3 reads TGTGCCAGCAGCCAACCAGGGACAATCGCTTTCTTT.

The chain links TRBV20-1 to TRBJ2-3; D may be TRBD1 (6 bases). V was cut by 5 bases and J by 2 bases, with 11 bases left in between. The CDR3 contains 13 residues. Germline CDR1 reads DFQATT; CDR2 reads SNEGSKA (reference sequence). CDR3 coding DNA: TGCAGTGCTGTGACAGGACCCACAGATACGCAGTATTTT. Encoded protein: CSAVTGPTDTQYF.

This clonotype was found many times. The chain employs TRBV3-1 and TRBJ2-1, with 7 bases aligning to TRBD2. Trimming removed 0 bases from V and 4 bases from J; junction bases left unmatched: 12. From germline, CDR1 is LGHDT and CDR2 YNNKEL (reference sequence). CDR3 length equals 18 residues. The DNA for the CDR3 is TGTGCCAGCAGCCAAGAAGGACTAGTAACGAGATTGTACAATGAGCAGTTCTTC. As protein: CASSQEGLVTRLYNEQFF.

For this clonotype: This may be a read error: a much more frequent sequence differs by one nucleotide. This chain connects TRBV7-2 to TRBJ2-1; D possibly corresponds to TRBD1 (6 bases). The length of the CDR3 is 15 residues. Germline V gene lookup returns CDR1 SGHTA and CDR2 FQGNSA. The V gene lost 1 base and the J gene lost 3 bases, with 10 bases spanning the gap. CDR3 region: CASSLVDRNYNEQFF. The CDR3 region has the DNA TGTGCCAGCAGCTTAGTGGACAGAAACTACAATGAGCAGTTCTTC.

This clonotype was recorded at least ten times. The rearrangement uses TRBV29-1 and TRBJ2-1, with 11 bases fitting TRBD2. Germline V gives CDR1 SQVTM, CDR2 ANQGSEA. This CDR3 contains 13 residues. Trimming removed 6 bases from V and 8 bases from J; junction bases left unmatched: 6. CDR3 loop: CSVVKLAGDEQFF. DNA of the CDR3: TGCAGCGTAGTGAAACTAGCGGGAGATGAGCAGTTCTTC.

This clonotype was seen only a few times. The gene calls are TRBV29-1 and TRBJ1-1; D remains ambiguous. The V and J ends lost 5 bases and 6 bases respectively, with 16 bases between them. The germline V gene has CDR1 SQVTM and CDR2 ANQGSEA. CDR3 length: 13 amino acids. CDR3 in DNA: TGCAGCGTTCTGCGGACGGGAGAGTCTGAAGCTTTCTTT. Protein: CSVLRTGESEAFF.

This clonotype was counted ten times or more. The rearrangement uses TRBV11-2 and TRBJ2-7; D tentatively fits TRBD1 or TRBD2 (5 bases each). V lost 6 bases and J 3 bases, leaving 18 bases between the germline ends. The CDR3 consists of 15 residues. Germline values: CDR1 SGHAT, CDR2 FQNNGV. The CDR3 nucleotides are TGTGCCAGCAGGCGACCGGGGCAGGCATTCTACGAGCAGTACTTC. Encoded protein: CASRRPGQAFYEQYF.

This clonotype was picked up a small number of times. This chain joins TRBV6-5 and TRBJ1-3; 8 bases fit TRBD1. Per the germline V gene, CDR1 is MNHEY and CDR2 is SVGAGI. V trimming: 6 bases; J trimming: 7 bases; junction bases outside the gene matches: 8. The CDR3 spans 14 residues. CDR3 sequence: CASSRTGSRNTIYF. The CDR3 coding sequence is TGTGCCAGCAGCCGGACAGGGTCCCGCAACACCATATATTTT.

This clonotype was found a few times. The chain links TRBV5-1 to TRBJ2-1; tentative D call: TRBD1 (6 bases). Germline loops: CDR1 SGHRS, CDR2 YFSETQ. The CDR3 has 16 residues. V was trimmed by 0 bases and J by 3 bases, leaving 13 bases between them. CDR3 bases: TGCGCCAGCAGCTTGGACAACAGGGCCTTCTACAATGAGCAGTTCTTC. This codes for CASSLDNRAFYNEQFF. The whole variable domain, remainder taken from reference TRBV5-1 and TRBJ2-1, is KAGVTQTPRYLIKTRGQQVTLSCSPISGHRSVSWYQQTPGQGLQFLFEYFSETQRNKGNFPGRFSGRQFSNSRSEMNVSTLELGDSALYLCASSLDNRAFYNEQFFGPGTRLTVL.

There are a few counts of this clonotype. The CDR3 bases are TGCGCCAGCAGCCAAGATCTGGGTAAAGTGTACAATGAGCAGTTCTTC. It is translated as CASSQDLGKVYNEQFF. The genes are TRBV4-3 and TRBJ2-1; D is unresolved. The CDR3 sequence is 16 residues long. V was trimmed by 0 bases and J by 4 bases, leaving 13 bases between them. Per the germline V gene, CDR1 is LGHNA and CDR2 is YSLEER.

The V call is TRBV20-1, the J call TRBJ2-7; D is undetermined. Trimming pared 6 bases from V and 2 bases from J, leaving 11 bases between. The CDR3 covers 12 residues. Per germline, CDR1 DFQATT and CDR2 SNEGSKA (reference sequence). The chain's CDR3 is CSAEPTAYEQYF. The CDR3 DNA reads as TGCAGTGCGGAGCCAACTGCCTACGAGCAGTACTTC.

The chain carries TRBV11-2 and TRBJ2-3; D uncertain. Trimming took off 3 bases at V and 5 bases at J, with 12 bases between the two ends. This CDR3 is built from 14 residues. Germline lookup yields CDR1 SGHAT and CDR2 FQNNGV. In DNA form, the CDR3 reads TGTGCCAGCAGCTTTGGCAGGTCTGGAGATACGCAGTATTTT. Protein sequence: CASSFGRSGDTQYF.

This clonotype was observed a few times. V is TRBV30 and J is TRBJ2-7, with TRBD1 as a possible D gene (5 bases). V lost 6 bases to trimming and J lost 2 bases, with 14 bases between them. CDR3 size: 13 residues. Germline CDR1 is GTSNPN and CDR2 is SVGIG (reference sequence). CDR3 sequence: CACGSTGTYEQYF. DNA of the CDR3: TGTGCCTGTGGTTCAACAGGAACCTACGAGCAGTACTTC. Full variable domain (remainder filled in from reference TRBV30 and TRBJ2-7): SQTIHQWPATLVQPVGSPLSLECTVEGTSNPNLYWYRQAAGRGLQLLFYSVGIGQISSEVPQNLSASRPQDRQFILSSKKLLLSDSGFYLCACGSTGTYEQYFGPGTRLTVT.

The sample holds a few counts of this clonotype. J is TRBJ2-1 and V is TRBV20-1; the match to TRBD2 covers 9 bases. The trim removed 1 base at V and 7 bases at J, leaving 8 bases unmatched. CDR1 is DFQATT and CDR2 is SNEGSKA in the germline V gene (reference sequence). This CDR3 contains 15 residues. This chain's CDR3 is CSARGLAGATNEQFF. The CDR3 nucleotides read TGCAGTGCTAGAGGTTTAGCGGGGGCAACGAATGAGCAGTTCTTC.

In this sample, this clonotype turned up a few times. The chain uses TRBV30 and TRBJ2-3; no firm D call. CDR3 size: 11 residues. From germline, CDR1 is GTSNPN and CDR2 SVGIG (reference sequence). V shed 4 bases and J shed 6 bases, with 8 bases lying between them. CDR3 region: CAWTRYDTQYF. CDR3 bases: TGTGCCTGGACTAGATACGATACGCAGTATTTT.

This clonotype was seen many times. J is TRBJ2-1 and V is TRBV20-1, with D unresolved. The CDR3 is 13 amino acids. Germline CDR1 and CDR2: DFQATT and SNEGSKA (reference sequence). The V gene lost 7 bases and the J gene lost 0 bases, with 10 bases spanning the gap. For the CDR3, the DNA is TGCAGTGTGCCCTTCAGCTCCTACAATGAGCAGTTCTTC. This gives the protein CSVPFSSYNEQFF.

This clonotype was seen a few times. This sequence joins TRBV20-1 and TRBJ2-7, with TRBD2 identical over 8 bases. Germline values: CDR1 DFQATT, CDR2 SNEGSKA (reference sequence). Trimming took 8 bases from V and 1 from J; bases not matched to a gene: 7. The CDR3 is made up of 13 amino acids. Written as DNA, the CDR3 is TGCAGTCCCTTAGCGGGGCGATCCTACGAGCAGTACTTC. It is translated as CSPLAGRSYEQYF.

This clonotype was seen repeatedly, ten times or more. V and J are TRBV20-1 and TRBJ2-5, with TRBD2 matching 8 bases. Germline values: CDR1 DFQATT, CDR2 SNEGSKA (reference sequence). J gave up 4 bases and V 6 bases, and 10 bases lay outside the gene matches. The length of the CDR3 is 14 residues. CDR3 region: CSAQDILAGETQYF. The DNA for the CDR3 is TGCAGTGCCCAAGACATCCTAGCGGGAGAGACCCAGTACTTC.

This sequence joins TRBV6-1 and TRBJ2-2; D is perhaps TRBD1 (6 bases). The V end lost 6 bases, the J end lost 0 bases, and 14 bases lay between the germline ends. The CDR3 contains 16 residues. The germline V gene encodes CDR1 MNHNS and CDR2 SASEGT. CDR3 in DNA: TGTGCCAGCAGAGACACCGGACAGCCGAACACCGGGGAGCTGTTTTTT. Amino acids: CASRDTGQPNTGELFF.

This clonotype was seen many times. V usage is TRBV29-1 and J usage is TRBJ1-5; tentative D call: TRBD1 (6 bases). The CDR3 length is 16 residues. V was cut by 5 bases and J by 5 bases, with 22 bases left in between. The germline CDR1 and CDR2 sequences are SQVTM and ANQGSEA. The CDR3 sequence: CSVPAGGGGIDQPQHF. CDR3 coding DNA: TGCAGCGTTCCTGCGGGAGGAGGGGGAATAGATCAGCCCCAGCATTTT.